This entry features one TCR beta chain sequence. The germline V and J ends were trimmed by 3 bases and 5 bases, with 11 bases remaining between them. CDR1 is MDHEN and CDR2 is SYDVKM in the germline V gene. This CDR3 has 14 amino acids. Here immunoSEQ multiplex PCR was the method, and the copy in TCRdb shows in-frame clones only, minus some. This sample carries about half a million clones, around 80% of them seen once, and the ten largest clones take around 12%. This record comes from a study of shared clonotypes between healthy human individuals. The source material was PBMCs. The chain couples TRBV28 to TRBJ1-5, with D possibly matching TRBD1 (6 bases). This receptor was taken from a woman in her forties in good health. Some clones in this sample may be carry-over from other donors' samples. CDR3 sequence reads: CASSFGAGDQPQHF. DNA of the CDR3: TGTGCCAGCAGTTTCGGGGCAGGGGATCAGCCCCAGCATTTT.